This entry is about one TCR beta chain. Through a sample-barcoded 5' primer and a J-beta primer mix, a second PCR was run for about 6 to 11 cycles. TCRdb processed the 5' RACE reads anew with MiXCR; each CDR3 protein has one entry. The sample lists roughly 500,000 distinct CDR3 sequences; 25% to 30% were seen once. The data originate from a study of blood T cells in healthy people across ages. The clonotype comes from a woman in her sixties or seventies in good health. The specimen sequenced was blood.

The CDR3 DNA reads as TGTGCCAGCAGCTGGATGGACAGGGGTGCCTACGAGCAGTACTTC. Translating gives CASSWMDRGAYEQYF. The V and J genes are TRBV7-2 and TRBJ2-5; 9 bases are a match to TRBD1. The J call is uncertain, as TRBJ2-7 better fits the DNA end. The germline V gene has CDR1 SGHTA and CDR2 FQGNSA. This CDR3 comprises 15 residues.